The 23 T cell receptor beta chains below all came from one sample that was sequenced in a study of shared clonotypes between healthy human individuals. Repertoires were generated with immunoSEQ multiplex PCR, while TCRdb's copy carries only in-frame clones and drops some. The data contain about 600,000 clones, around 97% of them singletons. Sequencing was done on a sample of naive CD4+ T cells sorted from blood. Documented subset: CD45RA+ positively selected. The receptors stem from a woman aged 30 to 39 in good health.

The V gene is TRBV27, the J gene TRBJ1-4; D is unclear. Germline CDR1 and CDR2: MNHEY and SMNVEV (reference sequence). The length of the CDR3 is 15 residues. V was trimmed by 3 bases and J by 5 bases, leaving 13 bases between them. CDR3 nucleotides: TGTGCCAGCAGTTTGGGGTTCGGGAGAAATGAAAAACTGTTTTTT. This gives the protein CASSLGFGRNEKLFF.

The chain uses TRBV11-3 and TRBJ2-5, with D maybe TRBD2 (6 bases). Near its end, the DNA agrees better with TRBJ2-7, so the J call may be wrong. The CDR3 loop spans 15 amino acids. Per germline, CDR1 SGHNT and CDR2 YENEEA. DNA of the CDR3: TGTGCCAGCAGCTTGCAAGCGGGTATAAGCGACGAGCAGTACTTC. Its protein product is CASSLQAGISDEQYF.

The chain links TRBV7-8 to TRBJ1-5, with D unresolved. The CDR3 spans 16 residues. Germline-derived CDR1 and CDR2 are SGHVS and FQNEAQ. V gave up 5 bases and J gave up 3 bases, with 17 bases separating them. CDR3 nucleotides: TGTGCCAGCAGCATCCTCGGTGGAGGCGACAATCAGCCCCAGCATTTT. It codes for CASSILGGGDNQPQHF.

The CDR3 bases are TGTGCCAGCACCTTTGTACAGGGGGCGCCGCCTGGGGCCAACGTCCTGACTTTC. Its protein product is CASTFVQGAPPGANVLTF. The gene calls are TRBV28 and TRBJ2-6; 9 nucleotides line up with TRBD1. Per the germline V gene, CDR1 is MDHEN and CDR2 is SYDVKM. CDR3 length equals 18 residues. Losses at the gene ends were 7 bases for V and 2 bases for J; bases not matched to a gene: 12. The variable domain in full, completed from reference TRBV28 and TRBJ2-6, reads DVKVTQSSRYLVKRTGEKVFLECVQDMDHENMFWYRQDPGLGLRLIYFSYDVKMKEKGDIPEGYSVSREKKERFSLILESASTNQTSMYLCASTFVQGAPPGANVLTFGAGSRLTVL.

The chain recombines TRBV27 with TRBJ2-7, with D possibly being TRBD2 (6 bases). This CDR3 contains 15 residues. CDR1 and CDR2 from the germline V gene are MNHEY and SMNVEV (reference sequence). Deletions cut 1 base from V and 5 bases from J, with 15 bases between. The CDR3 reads CASSLFIGGGHEQYF. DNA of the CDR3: TGTGCCAGCAGTTTATTTATCGGCGGAGGGCACGAGCAGTACTTC.

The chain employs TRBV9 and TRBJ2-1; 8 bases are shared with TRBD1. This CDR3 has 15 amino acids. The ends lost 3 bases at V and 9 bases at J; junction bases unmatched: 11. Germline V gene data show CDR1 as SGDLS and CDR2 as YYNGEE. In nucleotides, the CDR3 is TGTGCCAGCAGCGCTGGACCGACAGGGGTGGGTGAGCAGTTCTTC. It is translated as CASSAGPTGVGEQFF.

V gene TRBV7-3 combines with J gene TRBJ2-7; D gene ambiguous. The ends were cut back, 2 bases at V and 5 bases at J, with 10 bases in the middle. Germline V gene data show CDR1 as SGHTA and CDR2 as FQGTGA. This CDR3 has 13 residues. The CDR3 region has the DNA TGTGCCAGCAGCTTATCGGCAAGCCACGAGCAGTACTTC. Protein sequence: CASSLSASHEQYF.

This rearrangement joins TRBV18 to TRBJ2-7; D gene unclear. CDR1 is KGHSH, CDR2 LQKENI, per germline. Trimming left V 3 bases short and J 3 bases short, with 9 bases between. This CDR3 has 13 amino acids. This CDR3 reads CASSPRAVYEQYF. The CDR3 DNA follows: TGTGCCAGCTCACCCCGCGCGGTCTACGAGCAGTACTTC.

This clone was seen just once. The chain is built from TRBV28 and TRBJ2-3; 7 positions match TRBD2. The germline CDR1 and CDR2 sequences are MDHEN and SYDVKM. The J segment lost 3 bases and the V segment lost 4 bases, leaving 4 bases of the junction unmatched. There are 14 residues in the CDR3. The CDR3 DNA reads TGTGCCAGCAGTTCGACTAGCCTGACAGATACGCAGTATTTT. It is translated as CASSSTSLTDTQYF.

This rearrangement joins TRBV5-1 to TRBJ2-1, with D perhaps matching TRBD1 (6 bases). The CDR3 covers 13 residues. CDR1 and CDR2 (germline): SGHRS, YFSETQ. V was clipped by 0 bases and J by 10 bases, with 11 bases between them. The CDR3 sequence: CASSLGQVWEQFF. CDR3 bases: TGCGCCAGCAGCTTGGGACAGGTTTGGGAGCAGTTCTTC.

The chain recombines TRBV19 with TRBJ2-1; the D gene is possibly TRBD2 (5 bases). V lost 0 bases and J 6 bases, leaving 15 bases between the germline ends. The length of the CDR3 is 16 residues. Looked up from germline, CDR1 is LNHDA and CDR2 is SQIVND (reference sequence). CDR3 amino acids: CASSIDHDGGRNEQFF. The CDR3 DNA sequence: TGTGCCAGTAGTATAGATCACGATGGAGGTCGCAATGAGCAGTTCTTC. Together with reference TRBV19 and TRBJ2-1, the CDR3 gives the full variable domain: DGGITQSPKYLFRKEGQNVTLSCEQNLNHDAMYWYRQDPGQGLRLIYYSQIVNDFQKGDIAEGYSVSREKKESFPLTVTSAQKNPTAFYLCASSIDHDGGRNEQFFGPGTRLTVL.

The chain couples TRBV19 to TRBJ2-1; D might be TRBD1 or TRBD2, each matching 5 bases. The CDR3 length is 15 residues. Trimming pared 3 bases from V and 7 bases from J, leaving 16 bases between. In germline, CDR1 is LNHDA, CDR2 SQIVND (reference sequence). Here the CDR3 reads CASSMGLGWGNEQFF. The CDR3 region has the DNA TGTGCCAGTAGTATGGGCCTTGGTTGGGGGAATGAGCAGTTCTTC. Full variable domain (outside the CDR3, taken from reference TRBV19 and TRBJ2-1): DGGITQSPKYLFRKEGQNVTLSCEQNLNHDAMYWYRQDPGQGLRLIYYSQIVNDFQKGDIAEGYSVSREKKESFPLTVTSAQKNPTAFYLCASSMGLGWGNEQFFGPGTRLTVL.

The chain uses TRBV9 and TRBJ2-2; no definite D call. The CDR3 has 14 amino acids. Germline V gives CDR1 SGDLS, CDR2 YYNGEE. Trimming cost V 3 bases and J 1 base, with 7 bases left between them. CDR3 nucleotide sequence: TGTGCCAGCAGCGAGGTAGTGAACACCGGGGAGCTGTTTTTT. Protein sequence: CASSEVVNTGELFF. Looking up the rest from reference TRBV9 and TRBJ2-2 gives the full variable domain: DSGVTQTPKHLITATGQRVTLRCSPRSGDLSVYWYQQSLDQGLQFLIQYYNGEERAKGNILERFSAQQFPDLHSELNLSSLELGDSALYFCASSEVVNTGELFFGEGSRLTVL.

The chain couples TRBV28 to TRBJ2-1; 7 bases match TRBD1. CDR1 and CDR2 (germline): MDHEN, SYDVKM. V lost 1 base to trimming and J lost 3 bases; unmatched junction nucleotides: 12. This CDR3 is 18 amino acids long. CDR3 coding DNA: TGTGCCAGCAGTTTATTAGGACCGGACAGGCGATTCTACAATGAGCAGTTCTTC. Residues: CASSLLGPDRRFYNEQFF.

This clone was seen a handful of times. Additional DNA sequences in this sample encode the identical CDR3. CDR3 in amino acids: CASSLENRGGETQYF. The CDR3 region has the DNA TGCGCCAGCAGCTTGGAGAACAGGGGAGGAGAGACCCAGTACTTC. The chain recombines TRBV5-1 with TRBJ2-5; a weak D match, TRBD1 (7 bases). V lost 0 bases to trimming and J lost 4 bases, with 13 bases between them. Looked up from germline, CDR1 is SGHRS and CDR2 is YFSETQ. The CDR3 length is 15 residues.

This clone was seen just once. The CDR3 spells CASSELAATDRTDTQYF. The CDR3 nucleotides are TGTGCCAGCAGTGAACTAGCGGCTACTGACCGGACAGATACGCAGTATTTT. This sequence joins TRBV2 and TRBJ2-3; 7 positions agree with TRBD2. CDR1 is SNHLY and CDR2 is FYNNEI in the germline V gene. Trimming cost V 2 bases and J 3 bases; bases outside gene matches: 11. The CDR3 has 17 amino acids.

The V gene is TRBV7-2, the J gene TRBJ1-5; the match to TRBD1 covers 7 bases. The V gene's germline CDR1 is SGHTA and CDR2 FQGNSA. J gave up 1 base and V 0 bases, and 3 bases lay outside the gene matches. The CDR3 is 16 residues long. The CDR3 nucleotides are TGTGCCAGCAGCTTAGCCGGGACAGAAAGCAATCAGCCCCAGCATTTT. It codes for CASSLAGTESNQPQHF.

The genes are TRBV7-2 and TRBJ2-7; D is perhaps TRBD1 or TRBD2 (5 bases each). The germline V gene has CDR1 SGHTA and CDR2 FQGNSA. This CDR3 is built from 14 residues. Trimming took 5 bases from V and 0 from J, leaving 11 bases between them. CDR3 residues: CASSPSGHSYEQYF. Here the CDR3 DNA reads TGTGCCAGCAGCCCCTCGGGGCACTCCTACGAGCAGTACTTC.

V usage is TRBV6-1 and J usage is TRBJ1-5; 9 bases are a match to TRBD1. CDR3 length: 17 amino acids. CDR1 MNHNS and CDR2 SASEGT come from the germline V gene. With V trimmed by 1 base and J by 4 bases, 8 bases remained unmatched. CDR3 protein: CASSEGTGVVRNQPQHF. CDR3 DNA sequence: TGTGCCAGCAGTGAAGGGACAGGGGTTGTTCGGAATCAGCCCCAGCATTTT.

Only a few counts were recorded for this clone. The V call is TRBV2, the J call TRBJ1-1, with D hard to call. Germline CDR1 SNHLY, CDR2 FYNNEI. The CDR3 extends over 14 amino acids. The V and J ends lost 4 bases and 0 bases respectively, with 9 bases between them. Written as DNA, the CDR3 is TGTGCCAGCAGTGGGGTAGGAATGAACACTGAAGCTTTCTTT. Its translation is CASSGVGMNTEAFF.

DNA of the CDR3: TGTGCCTGGAGTGGGCCCCGGGACACCTCAGGTGCAGATACGCAGTATTTT. As protein: CAWSGPRDTSGADTQYF. The chain recombines TRBV30 with TRBJ2-3; a weak D match, TRBD1 (6 bases). With 1 base removed from V and 4 bases from J, the gap between germline ends came to 21 bases. CDR1 and CDR2 (germline): GTSNPN, SVGIG (reference sequence). The CDR3 is made up of 17 amino acids.

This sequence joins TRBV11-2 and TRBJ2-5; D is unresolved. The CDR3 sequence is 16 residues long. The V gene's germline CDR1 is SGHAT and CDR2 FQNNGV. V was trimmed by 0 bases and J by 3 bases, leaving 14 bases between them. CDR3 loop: CASSLDGVSGEETQYF. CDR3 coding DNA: TGTGCCAGCAGCTTAGATGGAGTTTCCGGTGAAGAGACCCAGTACTTC.

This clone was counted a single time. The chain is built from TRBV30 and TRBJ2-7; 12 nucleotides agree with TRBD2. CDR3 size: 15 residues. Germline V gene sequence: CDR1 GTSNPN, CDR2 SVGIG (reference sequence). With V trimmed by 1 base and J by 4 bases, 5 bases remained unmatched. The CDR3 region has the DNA TGTGCCTGGAGTGACGGGACTAGCGGGTTTTACGAGCAGTACTTC. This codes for CAWSDGTSGFYEQYF.